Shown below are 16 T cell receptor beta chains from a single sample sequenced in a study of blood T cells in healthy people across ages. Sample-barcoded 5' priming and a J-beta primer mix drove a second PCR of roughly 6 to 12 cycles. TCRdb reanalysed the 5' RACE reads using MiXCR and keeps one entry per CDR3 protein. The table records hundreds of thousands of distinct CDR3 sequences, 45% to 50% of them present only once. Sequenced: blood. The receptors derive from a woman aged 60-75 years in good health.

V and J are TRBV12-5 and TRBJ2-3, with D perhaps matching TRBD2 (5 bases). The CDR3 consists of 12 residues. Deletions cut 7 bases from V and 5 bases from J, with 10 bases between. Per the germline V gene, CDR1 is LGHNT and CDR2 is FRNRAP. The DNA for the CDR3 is TGTGCTAGTGCCGGGGAAGGAGATACGCAGTATTTT. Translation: CASAGEGDTQYF.

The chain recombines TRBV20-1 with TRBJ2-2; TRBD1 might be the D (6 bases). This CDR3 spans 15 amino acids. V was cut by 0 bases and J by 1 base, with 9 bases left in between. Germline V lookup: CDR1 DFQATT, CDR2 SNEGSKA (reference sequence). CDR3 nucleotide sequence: TGCAGTGCTAGAGATCGCAGGGGGAACACCGGGGAGCTGTTTTTT. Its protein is CSARDRRGNTGELFF.

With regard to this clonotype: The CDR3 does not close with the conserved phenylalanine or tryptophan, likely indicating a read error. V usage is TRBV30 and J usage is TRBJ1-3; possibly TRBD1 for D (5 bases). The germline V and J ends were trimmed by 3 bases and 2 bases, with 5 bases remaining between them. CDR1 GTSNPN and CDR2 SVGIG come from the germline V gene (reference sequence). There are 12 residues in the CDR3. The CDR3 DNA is TGTGCCTGGAGGACAGCTGGAAACACCATATATATT. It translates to CAWRTAGNTIYI.

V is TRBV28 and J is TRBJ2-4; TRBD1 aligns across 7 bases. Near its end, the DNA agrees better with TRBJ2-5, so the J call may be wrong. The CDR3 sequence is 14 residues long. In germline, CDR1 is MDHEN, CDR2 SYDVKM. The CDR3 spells CASSSRQGLETQYF. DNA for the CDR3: TGTGCCAGCAGTTCTAGACAGGGTTTGGAGACCCAGTACTTC.

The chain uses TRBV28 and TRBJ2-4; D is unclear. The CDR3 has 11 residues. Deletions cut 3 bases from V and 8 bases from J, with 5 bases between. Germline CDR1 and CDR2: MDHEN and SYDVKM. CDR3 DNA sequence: TGTGCCAGCAGTTTGTTAGACATTCAGTACTTC. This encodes CASSLLDIQYF.

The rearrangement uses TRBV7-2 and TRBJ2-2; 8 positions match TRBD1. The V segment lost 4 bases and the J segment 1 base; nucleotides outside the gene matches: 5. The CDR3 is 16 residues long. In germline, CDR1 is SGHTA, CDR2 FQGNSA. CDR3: CASSSRTGRNTGELFF. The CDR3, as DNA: TGTGCCAGCAGCTCCCGGACAGGGAGGAACACCGGGGAGCTGTTTTTT.

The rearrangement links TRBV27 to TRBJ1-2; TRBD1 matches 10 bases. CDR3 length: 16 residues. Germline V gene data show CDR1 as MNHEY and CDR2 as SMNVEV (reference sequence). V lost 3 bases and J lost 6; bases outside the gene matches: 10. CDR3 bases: TGTGCCAGCAGTTTCTCCAGCCGGGACAGGGGCCATGGCTACACCTTC. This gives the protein CASSFSSRDRGHGYTF.

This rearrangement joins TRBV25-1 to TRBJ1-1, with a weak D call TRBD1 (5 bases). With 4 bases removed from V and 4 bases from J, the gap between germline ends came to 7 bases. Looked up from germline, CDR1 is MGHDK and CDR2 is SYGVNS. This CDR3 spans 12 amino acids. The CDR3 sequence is CASSAQGTEAFF. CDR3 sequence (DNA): TGTGCCAGCAGTGCCCAGGGCACTGAAGCTTTCTTT.

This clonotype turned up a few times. CDR3 DNA: TGCAGTGCCACGGGACAGGGGGACAACGAGCAGTACTTC. Its protein is CSATGQGDNEQYF. The chain joins TRBV20-1 to TRBJ2-7; 11 nucleotides match TRBD1. The V gene's germline CDR1 is DFQATT and CDR2 SNEGSKA (reference sequence). Trimming cost V 6 bases and J 5 bases; bases outside gene matches: 6. This CDR3 spans 13 amino acids.

Here the CDR3 reads CASSYLGQPGTSGRAREQFF. The CDR3 DNA sequence: TGTGCCAGCAGTTACCTGGGACAGCCCGGGACTAGCGGGAGGGCCAGGGAGCAGTTCTTC. The V call is TRBV6-2 or TRBV6-3, the J call TRBJ2-1, with TRBD2 identical over 16 bases. V dropped 2 bases and J dropped 10; count of bases not matched to a gene: 17. CDR3 size: 20 residues. CDR1 MNHEY and CDR2 SVGEGT come from the germline V gene.

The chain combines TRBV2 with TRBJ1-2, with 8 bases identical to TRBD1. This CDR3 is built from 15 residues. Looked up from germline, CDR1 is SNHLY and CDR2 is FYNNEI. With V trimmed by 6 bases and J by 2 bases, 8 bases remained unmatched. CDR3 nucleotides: TGTGCCAGCAGAAGCCCAGGGGGCGCGAACTATGGCTACACCTTC. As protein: CASRSPGGANYGYTF.

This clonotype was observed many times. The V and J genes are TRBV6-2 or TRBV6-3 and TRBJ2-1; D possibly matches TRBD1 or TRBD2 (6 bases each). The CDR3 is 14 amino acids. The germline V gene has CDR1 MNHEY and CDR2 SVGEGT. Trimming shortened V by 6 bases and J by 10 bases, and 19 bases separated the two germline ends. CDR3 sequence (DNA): TGTGCCAGCAGCCGAGGTTTGGGGGGCCAGGAGCAGTTCTTC. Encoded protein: CASSRGLGGQEQFF.

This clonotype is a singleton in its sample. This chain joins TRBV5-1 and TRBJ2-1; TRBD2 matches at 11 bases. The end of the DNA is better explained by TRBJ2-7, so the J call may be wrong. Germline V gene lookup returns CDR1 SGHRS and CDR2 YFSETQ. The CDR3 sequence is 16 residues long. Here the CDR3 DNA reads TGCGCCAGCAGCCCCTTAGCGGGGGGGTCCTACAATGAGCAGTACTTC. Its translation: CASSPLAGGSYNEQYF.

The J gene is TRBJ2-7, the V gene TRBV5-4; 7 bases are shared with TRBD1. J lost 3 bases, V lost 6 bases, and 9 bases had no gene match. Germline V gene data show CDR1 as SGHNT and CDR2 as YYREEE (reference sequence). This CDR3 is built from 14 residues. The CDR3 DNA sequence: TGTGCCAGCAAACAGGGGACAACTTTCTACGAGCAGTACTTC. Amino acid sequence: CASKQGTTFYEQYF.

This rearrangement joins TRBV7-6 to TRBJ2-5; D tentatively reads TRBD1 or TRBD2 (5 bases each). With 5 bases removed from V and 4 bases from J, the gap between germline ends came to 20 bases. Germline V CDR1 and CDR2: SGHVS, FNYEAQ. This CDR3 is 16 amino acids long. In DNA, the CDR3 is TGTGCCAGCAGCGATCATTTGGGGGTGGCATCAGAGACCCAGTACTTC. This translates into CASSDHLGVASETQYF.

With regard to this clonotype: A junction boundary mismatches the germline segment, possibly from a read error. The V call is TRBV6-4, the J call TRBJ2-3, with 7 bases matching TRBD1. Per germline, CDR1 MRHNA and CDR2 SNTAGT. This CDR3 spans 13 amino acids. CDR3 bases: TGTGCCAGCATTGACAGGGCCACAGATACGCAGTATTTT. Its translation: CASIDRATDTQYF.